These 8 T cell receptor beta chains were sequenced from one sample in a study of shared clonotypes between healthy human individuals. Using immunoSEQ multiplex PCR, the repertoire was profiled, and TCRdb retains in-frame clones only, with some absent. The table has over a million clones, approximately 97% seen once. Sample: naive CD4+ T cells sorted from blood. Subset: CD45RA+ positively selected. The receptors derive from a man aged 30 to 45 in good health.

The rearrangement joins TRBV5-4 to TRBJ2-1; TRBD2 aligns across 10 bases. Germline loops: CDR1 SGHNT, CDR2 YYREEE (reference sequence). V lost 2 bases to trimming and J lost 3 bases; unmatched junction nucleotides: 11. This CDR3 comprises 18 residues. CDR3 bases: TGTGCCAGCAGCTTTCTATTAGCGGGAGGTTCAGACTACAATGAGCAGTTCTTC. As protein: CASSFLLAGGSDYNEQFF.

The genes are TRBV9 and TRBJ2-3, with 9 bases fitting TRBD2. V lost 0 bases to trimming and J lost 2 bases; unmatched junction nucleotides: 4. The CDR3 length is 16 residues. Germline-derived CDR1 and CDR2 are SGDLS and YYNGEE. The CDR3 loop is CASSVGSSGATDTQYF. The CDR3 DNA sequence: TGTGCCAGCAGCGTAGGGTCTAGCGGGGCCACAGATACGCAGTATTTT.

CDR3 in DNA: TGTGCCAGCAGCTTAAGTGCCGGGACAGTAGATACGCAGTATTTT. It translates to CASSLSAGTVDTQYF. The gene calls are TRBV7-3 and TRBJ2-3; 7 bases fit TRBD1. Germline V gene lookup returns CDR1 SGHTA and CDR2 FQGTGA. V was clipped by 1 base and J by 5 bases; unmatched bases: 6. This CDR3 spans 15 amino acids.

The rearrangement joins TRBV18 to TRBJ2-1, with TRBD2 matching 7 bases. This CDR3 has 15 residues. J gave up 8 bases and V 6 bases, and 13 bases lay outside the gene matches. CDR1 KGHSH and CDR2 LQKENI come from the germline V gene. The CDR3 sequence is CASSPFEREVHEQFF. The CDR3 DNA sequence: TGTGCCAGCTCTCCGTTCGAGCGGGAAGTCCATGAGCAGTTCTTC. The full variable domain, completed using reference TRBV18 and TRBJ2-1, is NAGVMQNPRHLVRRRGQEARLRCSPMKGHSHVYWYRQLPEEGLKFMVYLQKENIIDESGMPKERFSAEFPKEGPSILRIQQVVRGDSAAYFCASSPFEREVHEQFFGPGTRLTVL.

J is TRBJ2-3 and V is TRBV5-1, with 7 bases matching TRBD2. V was pared by 4 bases and J by 3 bases, with 11 bases of the junction left unmatched. Germline lookup yields CDR1 SGHRS and CDR2 YFSETQ. The CDR3 length is 16 residues. The CDR3 loop is CASSPGGLAETDTQYF. Written as DNA, the CDR3 is TGCGCCAGCAGCCCAGGCGGTCTAGCGGAGACAGATACGCAGTATTTT.

The gene calls are TRBV7-9 and TRBJ1-1, with TRBD1 matching 7 bases. The CDR3 runs to 14 residues. The germline gives CDR1 SEHNR, CDR2 FQNEAQ (reference sequence). V shed 4 bases and J 0 bases; nucleotides not matched to a gene: 2. The CDR3 DNA follows: TGTGCCAGCAGCTACAGGGGTCTGAACACTGAAGCTTTCTTT. The encoded protein is CASSYRGLNTEAFF.

The genes are TRBV19 and TRBJ1-2; no reliable D call. Trimming pared 2 bases from V and 2 bases from J, leaving 6 bases between. Germline lookup yields CDR1 LNHDA and CDR2 SQIVND (reference sequence). There are 13 residues in the CDR3. CDR3 sequence: CASSITDNYGYTF. CDR3 in DNA: TGTGCCAGTAGTATAACGGACAACTATGGCTACACCTTC.

The J gene is TRBJ2-7, the V gene TRBV6-1; no clear D. Germline V gives CDR1 MNHNS, CDR2 SASEGT. V gave up 0 bases and J gave up 7 bases, with 16 bases separating them. The CDR3 totals 15 residues. The CDR3 reads CASSEAGTLLGEQYF. CDR3 coding DNA: TGTGCCAGCAGTGAAGCAGGAACTCTTCTGGGTGAGCAGTACTTC.